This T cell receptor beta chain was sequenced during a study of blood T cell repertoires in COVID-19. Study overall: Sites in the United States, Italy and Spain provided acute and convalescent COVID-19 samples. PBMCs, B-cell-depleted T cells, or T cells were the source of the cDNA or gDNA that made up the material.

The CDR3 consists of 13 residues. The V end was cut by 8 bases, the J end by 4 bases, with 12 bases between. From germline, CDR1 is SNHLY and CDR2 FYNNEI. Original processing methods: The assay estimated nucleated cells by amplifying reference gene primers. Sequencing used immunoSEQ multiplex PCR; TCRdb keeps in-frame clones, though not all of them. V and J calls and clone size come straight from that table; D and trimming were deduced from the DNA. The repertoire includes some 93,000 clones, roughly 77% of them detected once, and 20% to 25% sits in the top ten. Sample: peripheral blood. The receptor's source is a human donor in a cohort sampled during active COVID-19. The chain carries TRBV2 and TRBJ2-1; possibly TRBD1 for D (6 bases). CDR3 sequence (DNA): TGTGCCAGCGGCCGGGACATTTACAATGAGCAGTTCTTC. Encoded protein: CASGRDIYNEQFF.